A selection of T cell receptor beta chains follows, all from one sample in a study of technical replicates of blood from a few donors. Assay: immunoSEQ multiplex PCR; the TCRdb copy retains only in-frame clones and omits some. The sample includes around 78,000 clones, 94% of them seen just once. Sequencing was carried out using T cells isolated from PBMCs. The receptors originated from a human donor in good health. Each CDR3 is given with its conserved first and last residue. A D gene is named only where the DNA matches it firmly. Expanded clones get a size class; other rows say once, few or many, or leave the size out.

j_gene	v_gene	abundance	d_gene	CDR3nt	CDR3aa
TRBJ2-3	TRBV19	NA	TRBD2	TGTGCCAGTAGTATTTGGGGGACTACACGCACAGATACGCAGTATTTT	CASSIWGTTRTDTQYF
TRBJ2-7	TRBV7-6	NA	NA	TGTGCCAGCAGCTTATATTCGCAGGGGAGCTCCTACGAGCAGTACTTC	CASSLYSQGSSYEQYF
TRBJ1-2	TRBV12-5	NA	TRBD1	TGTGCTAGTGGTGTGACAGGGGGGGATGGCTACACCTTC	CASGVTGGDGYTF
TRBJ2-7	TRBV30	NA	TRBD2	TGCGGACTAGCGGGGGGAGCCTACGAGCAGTACTTC	CGLAGGAYEQYF
TRBJ2-5	TRBV9	once	NA	TGTGCCAGCAGCGCCCAGGGCCTCCAAGAGACCCAGTACTTC	CASSAQGLQETQYF
TRBJ2-3	TRBV29-1	NA	TRBD2	TGCAGCGTTGGGACTAGCGGGGTTGGCGCAGATACGCAGTATTTT	CSVGTSGVGADTQYF
TRBJ2-5	TRBV2	once	NA	TGTGCCATCAGGCGTGGGGCTACCGCCTCGTACCAAGAGACCCAGTACTTC	CAIRRGATASYQETQYF
TRBJ2-4	TRBV5-1	NA	TRBD2	TGCGCCAGCAGCTTGGAATGGGGAGGGGCAAACATTCAGTACTTC	CASSLEWGGANIQYF
TRBJ2-7	TRBV19	NA	TRBD1	TGTGCCACTGGGACAGGGGACTACGAGCAGTACTTC	CATGTGDYEQYF
TRBJ2-7	TRBV28	NA	TRBD2	TGTGCCAGCACACCTCTAGCGGACCCTTACTACGAGCAGTACTTC	CASTPLADPYYEQYF
TRBJ2-1	TRBV4-1	NA	NA	TGCGCCAGCAGCCAAGTGCGGTACAGGAGCTCCTACAATGAGCAGTTCTTC	CASSQVRYRSSYNEQFF
TRBJ2-5	TRBV18	NA	TRBD2	TGTGCCAGCTCACCGGGGACTAGCGGGTTCTTCGAAGAGACCCAGTACTTC	CASSPGTSGFFEETQYF
TRBJ2-7	TRBV19	NA	NA	TGTGCCAGTAGCTTTCATTACGGGGAGCAGTACTTC	CASSFHYGEQYF
TRBJ1-5	TRBV7-8	NA	NA	TGTGCCAGCAGCCATGGACAGTTGGATAGCAATCAGCCCCAGCATTTT	CASSHGQLDSNQPQHF
TRBJ2-7	TRBV10-2	NA	TRBD2	TGCGCCAGCAGTGGGCTAGCGGGATCTTACGAGCAGTACTTC	CASSGLAGSYEQYF
TRBJ2-5	TRBV9	NA	NA	TGTGCCAGCAGCGTTCTCACTGGAGAGACCCAGTACTTC	CASSVLTGETQYF
TRBJ1-4	TRBV5-1	NA	TRBD1	TGCGCCAGCAGCCGGGACAGTAATGAAAAACTGTTTTTT	CASSRDSNEKLFF
TRBJ1-5	TRBV5-1	NA	NA	TGCGCCAGCAGCAACAGCCCCAATCAGCCCCAGCATTTT	CASSNSPNQPQHF
TRBJ2-1	TRBV27	NA	TRBD1	TGTGCCAGCAGTTTAGGGACAGGGGAATACAATGAGCAGTTCTTC	CASSLGTGEYNEQFF
TRBJ2-5	TRBV5-8	NA	NA	TGTGCCAGCAGCCAGGTGGAGACCCAGTACTTC	CASSQVETQYF
TRBJ1-6	TRBV5-1	NA	TRBD1	TGCGCCAGCAGCTTGGCCGGGACAGCCTATAATTCACCCCTCCACTTT	CASSLAGTAYNSPLHF
TRBJ2-7	TRBV5-1	NA	NA	TGCGCCAGCAGCTTGGGAACAGTTAACTACGAGCAGTACTTC	CASSLGTVNYEQYF
TRBJ1-1	TRBV6-1	NA	NA	TGTGCCAGCAGTGTTACCCTATCAGACGGGGCTTTCTTT	CASSVTLSDGAFF
TRBJ2-1	TRBV7-9	NA	NA	TGTGCCAGCAGTGGCGGCTACAATGAGCAGTTCTTC	CASSGGYNEQFF
TRBJ1-2	TRBV15	NA	NA	TGTGCCACCACAGGGGCCAACTATGGCTACACCTTC	CATTGANYGYTF
TRBJ2-4	TRBV5-1	NA	TRBD2	TGCGCCAGCAGCTCCGGACTAGCGGGACTAGCCAAAAACATTCAGTACTTC	CASSSGLAGLAKNIQYF
TRBJ1-5	TRBV5-5	NA	TRBD1	TGTGCCAGCAGCCTACAGGGGCTAGATCAGCCCCAGCATTTT	CASSLQGLDQPQHF
TRBJ2-7	TRBV9	NA	NA	TGTGCCAGCAGCGTAGGAGACTACGGAACCTACGAGCAGTACTTC	CASSVGDYGTYEQYF
TRBJ2-1	TRBV2	NA	TRBD2	TGTGCCAGCGGGGGGACTAGCGGGCCTACCTCCTACAATGAGCAGTTCTTC	CASGGTSGPTSYNEQFF
TRBJ1-1	TRBV7-9	NA	TRBD1	TGTGCCAGCAGCTTGGGGGGGACAGGGGGCGGAGGAGCTTTCTTT	CASSLGGTGGGGAFF
TRBJ1-3	TRBV6-1	NA	NA	TGTGCCAGCAGCGCCAGGGTAAACTCTGGAAACACCATATATTTT	CASSARVNSGNTIYF
TRBJ2-7	TRBV6-5	NA	NA	TGTGCCAGCAGTTACGTCAACGAGCAGTACTTC	CASSYVNEQYF
TRBJ2-7	TRBV5-8	NA	TRBD1	TGTGCCAGCAGCCCAGGGCTCGGGACAGGCTCCTACGAGCAGTACTTC	CASSPGLGTGSYEQYF
TRBJ2-7	TRBV28	NA	TRBD1	TGTGCCAGCAGCCGGGACGACAGGGACATCGGCGAGCAGTACTTC	CASSRDDRDIGEQYF
TRBJ2-7	TRBV2	NA	TRBD2	TGTGCCAGCAGGCTTCTGACTAGCGGGGGGGGAGAGCAGTACTTC	CASRLLTSGGGEQYF
TRBJ2-7	TRBV2	NA	NA	TGTGCCAGCAGCAGGGACAACTACTACGAGCAGTACTTC	CASSRDNYYEQYF
TRBJ1-1	TRBV18	NA	NA	TGTGCCAGCTCACCCCTCGACAGGAACACTGAAGCTTTCTTT	CASSPLDRNTEAFF
TRBJ1-5	TRBV19	NA	TRBD1	TGTGCCAGTAGTATACGCACAGGGGTCAATCAGCCCCAGCATTTT	CASSIRTGVNQPQHF
TRBJ2-7	TRBV18	NA	TRBD1	TGTGCCAGCTCCCCCCTGGGACAGACCTACGAGCAGTACTTC	CASSPLGQTYEQYF
TRBJ2-3	TRBV1	NA	NA	TGCACCAGCAGCCTATCGGTTGCAGATACGCAGTATTTT	CTSSLSVADTQYF
TRBJ2-1	TRBV19	NA	NA	TGTGCCAGTAGTGGACAGTTGGGGATAACCTACAATGAGCAGTTCTTC	CASSGQLGITYNEQFF
TRBJ1-2	TRBV7-3	NA	NA	TGTGCCAGCTTTAGTAGGGACAAGGAGAATGGCTACACCTTC	CASFSRDKENGYTF
TRBJ2-7	TRBV19	NA	NA	TGTGCCAGTAGTGCGGACAGCTCCTACGAGCAGTACTTC	CASSADSSYEQYF
TRBJ1-1	TRBV7-3	few	NA	TGTGCCAGCAGCGCAGAGCGTTTCACTGAAGCTTTCTTT	CASSAERFTEAFF
TRBJ2-1	TRBV19	NA	NA	TGTGCCAGTAAAATACTCGCGAGCTCCTACAATGAGCAGTTCTTC	CASKILASSYNEQFF
TRBJ2-3	TRBV4-2	NA	NA	TGTGCCAGCAGCCAAGACCGTCGCGACACAGATACGCAGTATTTT	CASSQDRRDTDTQYF
TRBJ2-5	TRBV7-6	NA	TRBD1	TGTGCCAGCAGCTTAGGACAGGGGAGGCAAGAGACCCAGTACTTC	CASSLGQGRQETQYF
TRBJ1-2	TRBV30	NA	NA	TGTGCCTGGAGTCGTTATCCTTCCTATGGCTACACCTTC	CAWSRYPSYGYTF
TRBJ2-1	TRBV27	NA	NA	TGTGCCAGCAGTAGAGGTGATGAGCAGTTCTTC	CASSRGDEQFF
TRBJ1-5	TRBV5-4	NA	NA	TGTGCCAGCGTGACTGTTAGGACAAGCAATCAGCCCCAGCATTTT	CASVTVRTSNQPQHF
TRBJ2-7	TRBV13	NA	NA	TGTGCCAGCAGCGGAAGGGAGAACAGCGAGCAGTACTTC	CASSGRENSEQYF
TRBJ1-2	TRBV25-1	NA	TRBD1	TGTGCCAGCACTGCCCTGGACAGGTCCGCTGGCTACACCTTC	CASTALDRSAGYTF
TRBJ2-3	TRBV27	NA	TRBD2	TGTGCCAGCTTCGGCCTAGCGGGCACAGATACGCAGTATTTT	CASFGLAGTDTQYF